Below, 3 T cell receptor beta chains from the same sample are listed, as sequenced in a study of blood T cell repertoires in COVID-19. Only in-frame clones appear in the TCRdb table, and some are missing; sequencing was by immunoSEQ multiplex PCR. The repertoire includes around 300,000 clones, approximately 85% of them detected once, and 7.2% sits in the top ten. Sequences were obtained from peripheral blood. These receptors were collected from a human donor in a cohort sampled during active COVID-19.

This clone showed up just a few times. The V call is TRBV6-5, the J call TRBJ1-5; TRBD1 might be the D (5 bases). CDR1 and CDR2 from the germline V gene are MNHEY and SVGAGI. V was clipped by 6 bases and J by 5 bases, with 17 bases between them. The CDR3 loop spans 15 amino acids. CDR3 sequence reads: CASSGAGGLYQPQHF. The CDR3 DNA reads TGTGCCAGCAGCGGAGCGGGGGGTTTATATCAGCCCCAGCATTTT.

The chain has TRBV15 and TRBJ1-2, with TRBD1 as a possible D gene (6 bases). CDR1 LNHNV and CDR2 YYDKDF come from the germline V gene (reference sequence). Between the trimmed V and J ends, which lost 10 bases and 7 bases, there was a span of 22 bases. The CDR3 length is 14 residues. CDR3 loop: CAISRDNRSRGYTF. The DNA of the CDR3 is TGTGCCATCTCCAGGGACAATCGCTCTCGTGGCTACACCTTC.

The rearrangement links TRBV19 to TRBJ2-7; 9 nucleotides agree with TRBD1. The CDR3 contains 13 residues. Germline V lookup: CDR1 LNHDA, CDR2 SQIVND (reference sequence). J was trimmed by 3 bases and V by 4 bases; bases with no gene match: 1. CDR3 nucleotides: TGTGCCAGTAGTAGGACAGGGGACTACGAGCAGTACTTC. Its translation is CASSRTGDYEQYF.